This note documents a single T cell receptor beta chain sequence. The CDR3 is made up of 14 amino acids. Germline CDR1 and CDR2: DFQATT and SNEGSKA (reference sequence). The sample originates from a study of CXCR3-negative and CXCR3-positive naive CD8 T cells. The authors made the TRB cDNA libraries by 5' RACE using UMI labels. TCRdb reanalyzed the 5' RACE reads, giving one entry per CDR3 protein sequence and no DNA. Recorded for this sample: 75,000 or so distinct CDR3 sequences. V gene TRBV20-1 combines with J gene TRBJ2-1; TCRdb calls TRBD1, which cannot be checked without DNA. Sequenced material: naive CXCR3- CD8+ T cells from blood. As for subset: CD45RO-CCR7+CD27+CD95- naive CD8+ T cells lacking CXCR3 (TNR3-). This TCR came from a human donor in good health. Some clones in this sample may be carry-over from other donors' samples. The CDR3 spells CSARDPGRSNEQFF.